One and the same sample provided the 18 T cell receptor beta chains below, sequenced in a study of neurological immune-mediated disorders. TCRdb processed the 5' RACE reads anew with MiXCR; each CDR3 protein has one entry. The repertoire has tens of thousands of distinct CDR3 sequences, 1.9% of them found once; the top ten carry approximately 2.1%. The sequenced material came from PBMCs. The receptors originated from a woman in her thirties or forties with multiple sclerosis.

This clonotype has ten or more counts. V and J are TRBV30 and TRBJ1-6; D is ambiguous. CDR1 and CDR2 from the germline V gene are GTSNPN and SVGIG (reference sequence). Trimming shortened V by 0 bases and J by 11 bases, and 5 bases separated the two germline ends. The CDR3 is 11 amino acids. The CDR3 DNA reads TGTGCCTGGAGTGTAGACCCACCCCTCCACTTT. Its translation: CAWSVDPPLHF.

This clonotype was observed at least ten times. The chain is built from TRBV7-9 and TRBJ1-2; 8 bases are a match to TRBD1. Germline lookup yields CDR1 SEHNR and CDR2 FQNEAQ (reference sequence). V was pared by 6 bases and J by 6 bases, with 12 bases of the junction left unmatched. The CDR3 covers 15 residues. The CDR3 nucleotides are TGTGCCAGCAGTTGGAAACAGGGGGGTTTTGATGGCTACACCTTC. It specifies CASSWKQGGFDGYTF.

This clonotype appeared many times. This chain uses TRBV20-1 with TRBJ1-4, with 7 bases fitting TRBD1. Germline V gives CDR1 DFQATT, CDR2 SNEGSKA (reference sequence). Losses at the gene ends were 1 base for V and 3 bases for J; bases not matched to a gene: 14. CDR3 length equals 18 residues. The CDR3 loop reads CSARGSTASTGSNEKLFF. The CDR3 DNA reads TGCAGTGCTAGAGGCTCAACGGCCTCGACAGGGTCTAATGAAAAACTGTTTTTT.

This clonotype was seen at least ten times. This may arise from a read error, as a much more abundant clone is one base away. The gene calls are TRBV20-1 and TRBJ1-1; a weak D match, TRBD1 (6 bases). The CDR3 length is 13 residues. Per germline, CDR1 DFQATT and CDR2 SNEGSKA (reference sequence). V lost 7 bases and J lost 3, with 15 bases in between. CDR3 nucleotides: TGCAGTGAAAAACAGGGAGCGGACACTGAAGCTTTCTTT. Protein sequence: CSEKQGADTEAFF.

Ten or more counts support this clonotype. V gene TRBV15 combines with J gene TRBJ2-2; 7 bases agree with TRBD2. Unmatched junction bases numbered 10, after V lost 5 bases and J lost 4 bases. This CDR3 has 16 amino acids. Germline values: CDR1 LNHNV, CDR2 YYDKDF (reference sequence). CDR3 DNA: TGTGCCACCAGCCAAGATCGGGGGGTCGGCACCGGGGAGCTGTTTTTT. Its protein is CATSQDRGVGTGELFF. The entire variable domain, with the rest obtained from reference TRBV15 and TRBJ2-2, is as follows: DAMVIQNPRYQVTQFGKPVTLSCSQTLNHNVMYWYQQKSSQAPKLLFHYYDKDFNNEADTPDNFQSRRPNTSFCFLDIRSPGLGDTAMYLCATSQDRGVGTGELFFGEGSRLTVL.

This clonotype was counted at least ten times. The V and J genes are TRBV5-8 and TRBJ2-3; D gene ambiguous. V lost 0 bases to trimming and J lost 0 bases, with 11 bases between them. CDR1 is SGHTS, CDR2 YDEGEE, per germline. The CDR3 has 16 amino acids. The CDR3 loop reads CASSLVLRTSTDTQYF. CDR3 DNA: TGTGCCAGCAGCTTGGTACTGCGAACTAGCACAGATACGCAGTATTTT.

A word on this clonotype: With a much larger clone just one base away, this may be a read error. Likely a read error: the CDR3 ends without its conserved phenylalanine or tryptophan. The chain combines TRBV10-2 with TRBJ2-7, with no clear D. The CDR3 covers 13 residues. The ends were cut back, 1 base at V and 3 bases at J, with 7 bases in the middle. CDR1 WSHSY and CDR2 SAAADI come from the germline V gene. For the CDR3, the DNA is TGCGCCAGCAGTGAGTTTCCCTACTACGAGCAGTACTGC. This codes for CASSEFPYYEQYC.

The sample holds many counts of this clonotype. V is TRBV29-1 and J is TRBJ2-1; D gene ambiguous. This CDR3 has 14 amino acids. Germline values: CDR1 SQVTM, CDR2 ANQGSEA. V gave up 7 bases and J gave up 0 bases, with 13 bases separating them. The CDR3 DNA is TGCAGCGCCACTCGAGTAAACTCCTACAATGAGCAGTTCTTC. Translated: CSATRVNSYNEQFF.

This clonotype showed up many times. The chain uses TRBV5-1 and TRBJ2-3, with 11 bases identical to TRBD1. Germline V lookup: CDR1 SGHRS, CDR2 YFSETQ. Trimming removed 3 bases from V and 6 bases from J; junction bases left unmatched: 6. CDR3 length: 15 amino acids. The CDR3 here is CASSSGQGALDTQYF. The CDR3 DNA is TGCGCCAGCAGCTCAGGACAGGGGGCACTGGATACGCAGTATTTT.

This clonotype was seen ten or more times. The rearrangement uses TRBV5-1 and TRBJ1-1; D is unclear. Germline V gene data show CDR1 as SGHRS and CDR2 as YFSETQ. Trimming took 1 base from V and 2 from J, leaving 6 bases between them. The CDR3 length is 13 residues. Here the CDR3 DNA reads TGCGCCAGCAGCTTGCGCAGTAACACTGAAGCTTTCTTT. It translates to CASSLRSNTEAFF.

About this clonotype: A clone one base away is much larger, so this may be a read error. V and J are TRBV29-1 and TRBJ1-6; unclear D gene. Trimming removed 3 bases at V and 7 bases at J, with 10 bases between. The CDR3 extends over 13 amino acids. Germline CDR1 and CDR2: SQVTM and ANQGSEA. The CDR3: CSVDQARNSPLHF. In DNA form, the CDR3 reads TGCAGCGTTGACCAGGCTAGAAATTCACCCCTCCACTTT.

This clonotype was picked up many times. V gene TRBV5-5 combines with J gene TRBJ1-6; D is ambiguous. Per germline, CDR1 SGHKS and CDR2 YYEKEE (reference sequence). V was clipped by 1 base and J by 0 bases, with 8 bases between them. CDR3 length: 16 amino acids. The CDR3 loop is CASSLWSRSYNSPLHF. In nucleotides, the CDR3 is TGTGCCAGCAGCTTGTGGTCTCGCTCCTATAATTCACCCCTCCACTTT. Drawing the rest from reference TRBV5-5 and TRBJ1-6, the complete variable domain is DAGVTQSPTHLIKTRGQQVTLRCSPISGHKSVSWYQQVLGQGPQFIFQYYEKEERGRGNFPDRFSARQFPNYSSELNVNALLLGDSALYLCASSLWSRSYNSPLHFGNGTRLTVT.

This clonotype has ten or more counts. The V gene is TRBV7-2, the J gene TRBJ2-3; 9 bases agree with TRBD1. V gave up 5 bases and J gave up 1 base; unmatched junction bases: 1. The CDR3 sequence is 14 residues long. CDR1 and CDR2 (germline): SGHTA, FQGNSA. CDR3 in DNA: TGTGCCAGCAGCAGGACAGGGGGCACAGATACGCAGTATTTT. This translates into CASSRTGGTDTQYF.

In its sample, this clonotype was seen many times. The rearrangement uses TRBV2 and TRBJ1-1, with D hard to call. CDR3 length: 11 residues. V lost 6 bases and J lost 6, with 8 bases in between. The germline V gene encodes CDR1 SNHLY and CDR2 FYNNEI. CDR3 in amino acids: CASSYDAEAFF. The CDR3 DNA sequence: TGTGCCAGCAGCTACGACGCTGAAGCTTTCTTT. The variable domain in full, completed from reference TRBV2 and TRBJ1-1, reads EPEVTQTPSHQVTQMGQEVILRCVPISNHLYFYWYRQILGQKVEFLVSFYNNEISEKSEIFDDQFSVERPDGSNFTLKIRSTKLEDSAMYFCASSYDAEAFFGQGTRLTVV.

This clonotype was seen ten or more times. This rearrangement joins TRBV20-1 to TRBJ1-1, with D uncertain. In germline, CDR1 is DFQATT, CDR2 SNEGSKA (reference sequence). The CDR3 is 13 amino acids. Trimming removed 5 bases at V and 3 bases at J, with 13 bases between. The CDR3 is CSASEAGDTEAFF. CDR3 nucleotide sequence: TGCAGTGCTTCCGAGGCTGGGGACACTGAAGCTTTCTTT.

This clonotype was seen repeatedly, ten times or more. The chain has TRBV5-1 and TRBJ1-2; unclear D gene. Germline V CDR1 and CDR2: SGHRS, YFSETQ. The CDR3 sequence is 14 residues long. Trimming took off 0 bases at V and 4 bases at J, with 10 bases between the two ends. The chain's CDR3 is CASSLEPVGYGYTF. The CDR3 nucleotides read TGCGCCAGCAGCTTGGAACCGGTCGGCTATGGCTACACCTTC.

This clonotype was detected many times. The genes are TRBV20-1 and TRBJ1-5; D is unresolved. Trimming left V 4 bases short and J 7 bases short, with 14 bases between. The V gene's germline CDR1 is DFQATT and CDR2 SNEGSKA (reference sequence). CDR3 size: 13 residues. The CDR3 DNA is TGCAGTGCTAAGAAAGACCCGTCGCAGCCCCAGCATTTT. Translated, it gives CSAKKDPSQPQHF.

This clonotype was counted many times. The chain couples TRBV29-1 to TRBJ1-2, with 7 bases fitting TRBD1. Trimming at V came to 1 base and at J to 3 bases, leaving 2 bases not matched to a gene. Germline V lookup: CDR1 SQVTM, CDR2 ANQGSEA. The CDR3 sequence is 13 residues long. Here the CDR3 reads CSVEAGQDYGYTF. For the CDR3, the DNA is TGCAGCGTTGAAGCCGGACAGGACTATGGCTACACCTTC.